This TCR beta chain appears in the sequencing data of a study of identical twins. TCRdb reprocessed the 5' RACE reads with MiXCR, giving one entry per CDR3 protein. The sample comprises around 960,000 distinct CDR3 sequences, about 12% of which are singletons, and around 1.5% rests with the top ten. Details on this clonotype: What it binds is unknown.

Findings of the study overall: Fewer insertions characterized abundant cord blood beta clonotypes, whereas memory repertoires showed none. Beta out-of-frame sequences displayed a weaker excess of sharing between twins.

V lost 0 bases to trimming and J lost 13 bases; unmatched junction nucleotides: 3. The germline gives CDR1 MGHRA, CDR2 YSYEKL. The length of the CDR3 is 14 residues. The same sample was also studied in work on yellow fever vaccine responses in identical twins.

The chain carries TRBV4-1 and TRBJ2-1; TRBD2 agrees at 13 bases. The TCR was taken from a woman between 18 and 30 years old in good health. The sequencing input was PBMCs. Here the CDR3 reads CASSQELAGGSQFF. Here the CDR3 DNA reads TGCGCCAGCAGCCAAGAACTAGCGGGGGGGTCCCAGTTCTTC.